This is a list of T cell receptor beta chains from one sample in a study of blood T cell repertoires in COVID-19. Using immunoSEQ multiplex PCR, the repertoire was profiled, and TCRdb retains in-frame clones only, with some absent. The table has roughly 280,000 clones, 86% seen once. The sample comprised peripheral blood. The source of these receptors is a man aged 35 to 55 with active or convalescent COVID-19. The CDR3 runs from the conserved cysteine through the conserved F or W. The D gene is left open where the match is weak. Rows give clone size only sometimes, using once, few, many, or a class for an expanded clone.

D	J	size	V	CDR3	DNA
TRBD2	TRBJ2-1	NA	TRBV15	CATSTTSGINEQFF	TGTGCCACCAGCACTACTAGCGGGATCAATGAGCAGTTCTTC
NA	TRBJ2-3	few	TRBV6-5	CASSYSNRFYTQYF	TGTGCCAGCAGTTACTCAAACAGATTCTATACGCAGTATTTT
NA	TRBJ2-1	NA	TRBV7-2	CASSLVWLANEQFF	TGTGCCAGCAGCTTAGTGTGGCTAGCCAATGAGCAGTTCTTC
TRBD1	TRBJ1-5	few	TRBV5-1	CASSLGQGNNQPQHF	TGCGCCAGCAGCTTGGGACAGGGAAACAATCAGCCCCAGCATTTT
NA	TRBJ1-3	NA	TRBV2	CASSETGPSGNTIYF	TGTGCCAGCAGTGAAACAGGGCCCTCTGGAAACACCATATATTTT
NA	TRBJ2-7	NA	TRBV6-5	CASRGHYEQYF	TGTGCCAGCCGAGGGCACTACGAGCAGTACTTC
NA	TRBJ1-6	NA	TRBV6-1	CASSEVWGGGSPLHF	TGTGCCAGCAGTGAAGTATGGGGAGGCGGTTCACCCCTCCACTTT
NA	TRBJ2-1	NA	TRBV9	CASSVRGEQFF	TGTGCCAGCAGCGTAAGGGGCGAGCAGTTCTTC
TRBD2	TRBJ2-7	NA	TRBV27	CASSLGGAGLYEQYF	TGTGCCAGCAGTTTGGGAGGGGCCGGTCTCTACGAGCAGTACTTC
NA	TRBJ2-6	once	TRBV12-3/TRBV12-4	CASSMTGANVLTF	TGTGCCAGCAGTATGACAGGTGCCAACGTCCTGACTTTC
NA	TRBJ1-1	NA	TRBV10-2	CASDSGEGLEAFF	TGCGCCAGTGATTCAGGGGAAGGTCTTGAAGCTTTCTTT
NA	TRBJ2-3	NA	TRBV30	CAWSASTDTQYF	TGTGCCTGGAGTGCATCCACAGATACGCAGTATTTT
NA	TRBJ1-6	few	TRBV3-1/TRBV3-2	CASSQDRHGFHF	TGTGCCAGCAGCCAAGACAGGCATGGCTTCCACTTT
TRBD2	TRBJ2-1	NA	TRBV6-5	CASSSSGDSYNEQFF	TGTGCCAGCAGTTCTAGCGGAGACTCCTACAATGAGCAGTTCTTC
TRBD1	TRBJ1-5	NA	TRBV15	CATSRDRGQGQPQHF	TGTGCCACCAGCAGAGACAGGGGGCAAGGGCAGCCCCAGCATTTT
TRBD1	TRBJ1-3	NA	TRBV5-1	CASSTTGGSGNTIYF	TGCGCCAGCAGCACTACAGGGGGCTCTGGAAACACCATATATTTT
TRBD2	TRBJ2-5	NA	TRBV9	CASSVGLAGGQETQYF	TGTGCCAGCAGCGTAGGACTAGCGGGAGGGCAGGAGACCCAGTACTTC
NA	TRBJ2-5	NA	TRBV7-2	CASSLVVSRSETQYF	TGTGCCAGCAGCTTGGTGGTTAGCCGTTCAGAGACCCAGTACTTC
NA	TRBJ1-1	NA	TRBV7-3	CASSPGGAENTEAFF	TGTGCCAGCAGCCCCGGGGGGGCAGAGAACACTGAAGCTTTCTTT
NA	TRBJ1-2	NA	TRBV10-2	CASSSVPNYGYTF	TGCGCCAGCAGCAGCGTCCCTAACTATGGCTACACCTTC
NA	TRBJ1-1	NA	TRBV12-5	CASGLAFSQMNTEAFF	TGTGCTAGTGGTTTGGCGTTTTCACAGATGAACACTGAAGCTTTCTTT
TRBD1	TRBJ2-2	few	TRBV27	CASSKGQGDTGELFF	TGTGCCAGCAGTAAGGGACAGGGTGACACCGGGGAGCTGTTTTTT
NA	TRBJ2-1	NA	TRBV20-1	CSASENEQFF	TGCAGTGCTTCGGAGAATGAGCAGTTCTTC
TRBD1	TRBJ2-7	NA	TRBV5-8	CASSKGQGSYEQYF	TGTGCCAGCAGCAAAGGACAGGGATCCTACGAGCAGTACTTC
NA	TRBJ2-7	NA	TRBV30	CAWSVPPYEQYF	TGTGCCTGGAGTGTTCCTCCCTACGAGCAGTACTTC
TRBD2	TRBJ2-2	NA	TRBV2	CASILAGGELFF	TGTGCCAGCATTTTAGCGGGGGGGGAGCTGTTTTTT
TRBD1	TRBJ2-6	NA	TRBV7-6	CASSSSGGTGANVLTF	TGTGCCAGCAGCTCCTCAGGGGGCACTGGGGCCAACGTCCTGACTTTC
NA	TRBJ1-1	NA	TRBV4-2	CASSQERAGAERTEAFF	TGTGCCAGCAGCCAAGAGAGGGCGGGGGCTGAGAGAACTGAAGCTTTCTTT
TRBD1	TRBJ1-4	NA	TRBV10-2	CASSLTGFNEKLFF	TGCGCCAGCAGCCTGACAGGGTTTAATGAAAAACTGTTTTTT